This passage covers 32 T cell receptor beta chains from one sample sequenced in a study of shared clonotypes between healthy human individuals. Profiled with immunoSEQ multiplex PCR; TCRdb holds only in-frame clones, not every one. This sample carries 450,000 to 600,000 clones, roughly 78% of them seen once, and the ten largest clones take less than 15%. The source material was PBMCs. Receptors were obtained from a woman in her forties in good health. Some clones in this sample may be carry-over from other donors' samples.

J is TRBJ2-2 and V is TRBV28; 7 bases fit TRBD2. J lost 2 bases, V lost 2 bases, and 2 bases had no gene match. Germline assignment: CDR1 MDHEN and CDR2 SYDVKM. The CDR3 totals 15 residues. CDR3 protein: CASSLAGDNTGELFF. CDR3 coding DNA: TGTGCCAGCAGTTTAGCGGGAGACAACACCGGGGAGCTGTTTTTT.

The V gene is TRBV5-6, the J gene TRBJ2-5; D perhaps matches TRBD2 (6 bases). V shed 4 bases and J shed 1 base, with 14 bases lying between them. CDR3 length: 15 residues. Germline loops: CDR1 SGHDT, CDR2 YYEEEE. Here the CDR3 reads CASSLDSGLQETQYF. CDR3 DNA: TGTGCCAGCAGCCTCGACTCGGGACTCCAAGAGACCCAGTACTTC.

The genes are TRBV10-3 and TRBJ2-3, with 9 bases that match TRBD2. Germline CDR1 ENHRY, CDR2 SYGVKD. The CDR3 is 13 residues long. The trim removed 7 bases at V and 6 bases at J, leaving 5 bases unmatched. The CDR3 spells CAINGGRADTQYF. CDR3 in DNA: TGTGCCATCAATGGCGGGAGGGCGGATACGCAGTATTTT.

This clone was detected a few times. The rearrangement joins TRBV6-1 to TRBJ1-2; tentatively, D is TRBD1 (6 bases). Germline V gene data show CDR1 as MNHNS and CDR2 as SASEGT. V was cut by 0 bases and J by 6 bases, with 11 bases left in between. This CDR3 is built from 14 residues. In DNA, the CDR3 is TGTGCCAGCAGTGAAGCGGCAGGGGAAGATGGCTACACCTTC. Amino acid sequence: CASSEAAGEDGYTF.

The CDR3 region is CASSSRGELGEKLFF. The CDR3 nucleotides read TGTGCCAGCAGTTCTCGGGGGGAGTTAGGTGAAAAACTGTTTTTT. The genes are TRBV28 and TRBJ1-4; D possibly corresponds to TRBD1 (5 bases). Germline V CDR1 and CDR2: MDHEN, SYDVKM. The V end was cut by 4 bases, the J end by 7 bases, with 16 bases between. The CDR3 loop spans 15 amino acids.

As DNA, the CDR3 is TGTGCCAGCTCGGGGCAGGACAATCAGCCCCAGCATTTT. Translation: CASSGQDNQPQHF. The V gene is TRBV18, the J gene TRBJ1-5, with D possibly TRBD1 on 5 matching bases. Trimming left V 6 bases short and J 3 bases short, with 9 bases between. The CDR3 consists of 13 residues. CDR1 and CDR2 (germline): KGHSH, LQKENI. Filled out from reference TRBV18 and TRBJ1-5, the complete variable domain reads NAGVMQNPRHLVRRRGQEARLRCSPMKGHSHVYWYRQLPEEGLKFMVYLQKENIIDESGMPKERFSAEFPKEGPSILRIQQVVRGDSAAYFCASSGQDNQPQHFGDGTRLSIL.

V usage is TRBV7-2 and J usage is TRBJ2-7; perhaps TRBD2 as D (6 bases). The germline gives CDR1 SGHTA, CDR2 FQGNSA. The CDR3 covers 15 residues. Trimming shortened V by 5 bases and J by 0 bases, and 14 bases separated the two germline ends. CDR3 nucleotides: TGTGCCAGCAGCCCCGGGACTTCCTACTCCTACGAGCAGTACTTC. It translates to CASSPGTSYSYEQYF.

V is TRBV30 and J is TRBJ2-7; TRBD1 matches 7 bases. The germline gives CDR1 GTSNPN, CDR2 SVGIG (reference sequence). The junction had 1 base not matched to a gene; V was cut back by 5 bases and J by 3 bases. The CDR3 sequence is 11 residues long. As DNA, the CDR3 is TGTGCCTGGGGACAGGACTACGAGCAGTACTTC. The encoded protein is CAWGQDYEQYF. The variable domain in full, with the rest retrieved from reference TRBV30 and TRBJ2-7, is SQTIHQWPATLVQPVGSPLSLECTVEGTSNPNLYWYRQAAGRGLQLLFYSVGIGQISSEVPQNLSASRPQDRQFILSSKKLLLSDSGFYLCAWGQDYEQYFGPGTRLTVT.

The chain combines TRBV7-2 with TRBJ2-7; 9 bases align to TRBD2. Germline V gene lookup returns CDR1 SGHTA and CDR2 FQGNSA. The CDR3 totals 14 residues. The trim removed 7 bases at V and 6 bases at J, leaving 10 bases unmatched. This CDR3 reads CASNAGTSPLEQYF. DNA of the CDR3: TGTGCCAGCAACGCCGGGACTAGCCCCCTCGAGCAGTACTTC. The complete variable domain, with remaining parts taken from reference TRBV7-2 and TRBJ2-7, reads GAGVSQSPSNKVTEKGKDVELRCDPISGHTALYWYRQSLGQGLEFLIYFQGNSAPDKSGLPSDRFSAERTGGSVSTLTIQRTQQEDSAVYLCASNAGTSPLEQYFGPGTRLTVT.

A note on this clone: With only one base between it and a far larger clone, this is likely a read error. This chain links TRBV13 with TRBJ1-5, with unresolved D. The closer fit of TRBJ2-3 to the DNA end suggests the J call may be wrong. Looked up from germline, CDR1 is PRHDT and CDR2 is FYEKMQ (reference sequence). The CDR3 is made up of 12 amino acids. The CDR3 protein is CASSANNQPQYF. CDR3 sequence (DNA): TGTGCCAGCAGCGCCAATAATCAGCCCCAGTATTTT.

The J gene is TRBJ1-5, the V gene TRBV28; unclear D gene. Trimming removed 4 bases from V and 1 base from J, with 11 bases in between. Germline V gene lookup returns CDR1 MDHEN and CDR2 SYDVKM. This CDR3 has 15 amino acids. In nucleotides, the CDR3 is TGTGCCAGCAGTTCAACGACTGGGAGCAATCAGCCCCAGCATTTT. Translation gives CASSSTTGSNQPQHF.

The rearrangement links TRBV6-5 to TRBJ2-7, with D maybe TRBD1 (5 bases). The germline CDR1 and CDR2 sequences are MNHEY and SVGAGI. This CDR3 has 14 amino acids. V was shortened by 2 bases and J by 9 bases, with 17 bases between the two germline ends. The CDR3 nucleotides are TGTGCCAGCAGTTACAGACAGCCTCCTTCGCGGCAGTACTTC. Translated: CASSYRQPPSRQYF.

The V call is TRBV7-9, the J call TRBJ2-1; D is possibly TRBD1 or TRBD2 (6 bases each). Trimming stripped 5 bases from V and 6 bases from J, with 20 bases between. Germline V CDR1 and CDR2: SEHNR, FQNEAQ (reference sequence). This CDR3 is built from 16 residues. CDR3 sequence reads: CASSTISVGGSNEQFF. The CDR3 DNA reads as TGTGCCAGCAGCACCATTAGCGTGGGGGGCAGCAATGAGCAGTTCTTC.

This clone was observed a handful of times. This sequence joins TRBV27 and TRBJ2-7; 11 bases are a match to TRBD2. There are 16 residues in the CDR3. J was trimmed by 6 bases and V by 6 bases; bases with no gene match: 13. Germline V gene sequence: CDR1 MNHEY, CDR2 SMNVEV (reference sequence). CDR3 bases: TGTGCCAGCAGCCACCATAGGACTAGCGGGCTCTTCGAGCAGTACTTC. This encodes CASSHHRTSGLFEQYF.

The V gene is TRBV7-2, the J gene TRBJ2-7; D possibly uses TRBD1 or TRBD2 (7 bases each). The V and J ends lost 5 bases and 5 bases respectively, with 16 bases between them. Germline CDR1 reads SGHTA; CDR2 reads FQGNSA. This CDR3 contains 14 residues. CDR3 amino acids: CASSPWAGGDEQYF. The CDR3 bases are TGTGCCAGCAGCCCGTGGGCAGGGGGGGACGAGCAGTACTTC.

This clone was recorded many times. The chain is built from TRBV30 and TRBJ1-5; 10 bases line up with TRBD1. Germline assignment: CDR1 GTSNPN and CDR2 SVGIG (reference sequence). V trimming: 4 bases; J trimming: 9 bases; junction bases outside the gene matches: 12. This CDR3 is built from 15 residues. DNA of the CDR3: TGTGCCTGGAACCCGACAGGGGGCGCGGAAAGGCCCCAGCATTTT. Translating gives CAWNPTGGAERPQHF.

This chain connects TRBV11-2 to TRBJ2-7; the D is unclear. The CDR3 totals 14 residues. V was clipped by 1 base and J by 0 bases, with 7 bases between them. Germline V gene sequence: CDR1 SGHAT, CDR2 FQNNGV. The CDR3 DNA sequence: TGTGCCAGCAGCTTAGTGGCACTCTCCTACGAGCAGTACTTC. This sequence encodes CASSLVALSYEQYF.

J is TRBJ2-5 and V is TRBV19; TRBD2 agrees at 8 bases. The CDR3 consists of 14 residues. Losses at the gene ends were 5 bases for V and 11 bases for J; bases not matched to a gene: 13. Germline CDR1 is LNHDA and CDR2 is SQIVND (reference sequence). The CDR3 DNA sequence: TGTGCCAGTAGTTCTCCGGGACTAGGGAGTCCTCAGTACTTC. Its translation is CASSSPGLGSPQYF.

Details on this clone: At one end the junction does not follow the germline gene, possibly because of a read error. The rearrangement joins TRBV7-9 to TRBJ2-3, with D possibly matching TRBD2 (5 bases). This CDR3 contains 13 residues. Per the germline V gene, CDR1 is SEHNR and CDR2 is FQNEAQ (reference sequence). The CDR3 DNA reads as TGTGCCAGCAGCCGGGAACTCTCGGATACGCAGTTTTTT. Amino acids: CASSRELSDTQFF.

The chain combines TRBV12-1 with TRBJ2-1; TRBD1 is the table's D call and was not checked against the DNA. TRBV12-1 is recorded as a pseudogene. This CDR3 is 15 amino acids long. The CDR3 DNA sequence: TGTGCCAGCGGGGCCGAATCCGGCGGATACAATGAGCAGTTCTTC. Its translation is CASGAESGGYNEQFF.

The rearrangement joins TRBV14 to TRBJ2-1; 10 bases match TRBD2. The trim removed 4 bases at V and 0 bases at J, leaving 3 bases unmatched. Germline loops: CDR1 SGHDN, CDR2 FVKESK. This CDR3 contains 16 residues. The CDR3 bases are TGTGCCAGCAGCCCGTTAGCGGGAGGCTCCTACAATGAGCAGTTCTTC. It codes for CASSPLAGGSYNEQFF.

The chain combines TRBV9 with TRBJ2-3; D is uncertain. There are 14 residues in the CDR3. V shed 4 bases and J shed 1 base, with 10 bases lying between them. Germline assignment: CDR1 SGDLS and CDR2 YYNGEE. CDR3 residues: CASSLRQGTDTQYF. The CDR3 DNA follows: TGTGCCAGCAGCCTCAGACAAGGCACAGATACGCAGTATTTT.

This clone was found once. The chain carries TRBV28 and TRBJ2-7; 9 bases align to TRBD2. CDR3 length: 15 residues. The germline gives CDR1 MDHEN, CDR2 SYDVKM. The J segment lost 4 bases and the V segment lost 4 bases, leaving 8 bases of the junction unmatched. CDR3: CASSSIAGDRYEQYF. CDR3 bases: TGTGCCAGCAGTTCGATAGCGGGAGATAGGTACGAGCAGTACTTC.

There are a few counts of this clone. The chain combines TRBV19 with TRBJ1-5; D uncertain. The CDR3 has 14 residues. Germline loops: CDR1 LNHDA, CDR2 SQIVND (reference sequence). Trimming stripped 7 bases from V and 0 bases from J, with 10 bases between. In DNA, the CDR3 is TGTGCCAGTACTCATGGGGATAGCAATCAGCCCCAGCATTTT. Its protein product is CASTHGDSNQPQHF.

Concerning this clone: A single base separates this from a much larger clone, so it may be a read error. The V gene is TRBV10-3, the J gene TRBJ2-5; D is possibly TRBD1 (5 bases). Germline CDR1 ENHRY, CDR2 SYGVKD. Trimming took 5 bases from V and 2 from J, leaving 6 bases between them. The CDR3 is 12 residues long. The CDR3 DNA reads as TGTGCCATCAGTCCAGGGCAAGAGACCCAGTACTTC. Translated: CAISPGQETQYF.

This clone was picked up one time. J is TRBJ2-3 and V is TRBV28; 9 nucleotides line up with TRBD1. Trimming at V came to 6 bases and at J to 1 base, leaving 5 bases not matched to a gene. The germline V gene has CDR1 MDHEN and CDR2 SYDVKM. CDR3 length: 15 amino acids. CDR3 DNA sequence: TGTGCCAGCAGCCTTCGGACAGGGGGCACAGATACGCAGTATTTT. It encodes CASSLRTGGTDTQYF.

The rearrangement links TRBV5-1 to TRBJ2-5; 12 bases match TRBD1. This CDR3 spans 16 amino acids. Trimming cost V 0 bases and J 1 base; bases outside gene matches: 1. Germline V gives CDR1 SGHRS, CDR2 YFSETQ. This CDR3 is CASSLVGQGAQETQYF. The CDR3 DNA sequence: TGCGCCAGCAGCTTGGTGGGACAGGGGGCCCAAGAGACCCAGTACTTC.

The gene calls are TRBV6-1 and TRBJ2-5, with 9 bases identical to TRBD2. In germline, CDR1 is MNHNS, CDR2 SASEGT. The CDR3 runs 17 residues. The ends lost 3 bases at V and 2 bases at J; junction bases unmatched: 10. The CDR3 bases are TGTGCCAGCAGTGATTCCCTAGGACTAGCGCATCAAGAGACCCAGTACTTC. The encoded protein is CASSDSLGLAHQETQYF.

CDR3 in amino acids: CASSVVCGWGTDTQYF. In DNA, the CDR3 is TGTGCCAGCAGCGTAGTTTGTGGGTGGGGCACAGATACGCAGTATTTT. The rearrangement uses TRBV9 and TRBJ2-3; no firm D call. Germline values: CDR1 SGDLS, CDR2 YYNGEE. V was trimmed by 0 bases and J by 1 base, leaving 12 bases between them. This CDR3 spans 16 amino acids.

The chain couples TRBV7-2 to TRBJ2-1, with TRBD2 as a possible D gene (6 bases). CDR3 length: 15 amino acids. The germline V gene has CDR1 SGHTA and CDR2 FQGNSA. Trimming took off 8 bases at V and 2 bases at J, with 16 bases between the two ends. As DNA, the CDR3 is TGTACCAGCTACAAGTCGGGACTGACCTACAATGAGCAGTTCTTC. It encodes CTSYKSGLTYNEQFF.

J is TRBJ2-2 and V is TRBV5-1; no clear D gene. Trimming cost V 2 bases and J 6 bases, with 8 bases left between them. Germline CDR1 and CDR2: SGHRS and YFSETQ. The CDR3 extends over 13 amino acids. The CDR3 DNA reads TGCGCCAGCAGCTTACAGTGGGCCGGGGAGCTGTTTTTT. Translated, it gives CASSLQWAGELFF.

The chain uses TRBV14 and TRBJ2-1, with TRBD2 matching 8 bases. This CDR3 region has 14 residues. Looked up from germline, CDR1 is SGHDN and CDR2 is FVKESK. After removal of 4 bases from V and 9 bases from J, the junction contained 8 bases not matched to a gene. This CDR3 reads CASSLRLALAEQFF. The CDR3 DNA reads as TGTGCCAGCAGCCTTCGACTAGCGTTGGCTGAGCAGTTCTTC.